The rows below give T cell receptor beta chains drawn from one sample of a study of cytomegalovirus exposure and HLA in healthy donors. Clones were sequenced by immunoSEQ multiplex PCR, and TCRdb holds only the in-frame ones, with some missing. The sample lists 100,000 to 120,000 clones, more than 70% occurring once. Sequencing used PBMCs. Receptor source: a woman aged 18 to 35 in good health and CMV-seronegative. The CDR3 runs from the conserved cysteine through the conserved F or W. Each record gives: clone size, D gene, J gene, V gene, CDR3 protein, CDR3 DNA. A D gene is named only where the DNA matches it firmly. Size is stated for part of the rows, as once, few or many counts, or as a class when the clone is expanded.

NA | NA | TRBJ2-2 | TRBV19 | CASSMGETGELFF | TGTGCCAGTAGTATGGGAGAAACCGGGGAGCTGTTTTTT
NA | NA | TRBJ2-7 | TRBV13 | CASSDTQSYEQYF | TGTGCCAGCAGTGACACCCAATCCTACGAGCAGTACTTC
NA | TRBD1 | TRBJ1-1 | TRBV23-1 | CASTSTGEAFF | TGCGCCAGCACCTCGACAGGGGAAGCTTTCTTT
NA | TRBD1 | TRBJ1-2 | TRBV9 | CASSVSQGEYYGYTF | TGTGCCAGCAGCGTATCTCAGGGGGAGTACTATGGCTACACCTTC
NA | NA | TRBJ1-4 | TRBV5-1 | CASSLDLEKLFF | TGCGCCAGCAGCTTGGATTTAGAAAAACTGTTTTTT
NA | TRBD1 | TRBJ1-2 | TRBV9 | CASSTGTGGSYGYTF | TGTGCCAGCAGCACGGGGACAGGGGGCAGCTATGGCTACACCTTC
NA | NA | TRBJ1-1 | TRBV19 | CAGETGPNPPDTEAFF | TGTGCCGGAGAAACAGGGCCGAATCCTCCGGACACTGAAGCTTTCTTT
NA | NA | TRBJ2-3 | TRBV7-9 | CASSPWGREDTQYF | TGTGCCAGCAGCCCTTGGGGCAGGGAAGATACGCAGTATTTT
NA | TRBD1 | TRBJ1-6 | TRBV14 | CASSQDIAPTGYSPLHF | TGTGCCAGCAGCCAAGATATTGCGCCGACAGGGTATTCACCCCTCCACTTT
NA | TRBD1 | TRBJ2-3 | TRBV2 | CATVGQGSTDTQYF | TGTGCCACCGTGGGACAGGGTAGCACAGATACGCAGTATTTT
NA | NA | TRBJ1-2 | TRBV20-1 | CSATGGYTF | TGCAGTGCTACCGGGGGCTACACCTTC
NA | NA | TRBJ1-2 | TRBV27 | CASSLLGGNNYGYTF | TGTGCCAGCAGTTTATTAGGAGGGAATAACTATGGCTACACCTTC
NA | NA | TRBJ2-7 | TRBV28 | CASSLWEERGGYEQYF | TGTGCCAGCAGTTTATGGGAGGAGCGAGGGGGCTACGAGCAGTACTTC
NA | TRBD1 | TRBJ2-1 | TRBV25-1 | CASSDRGRRNEQFF | TGTGCCAGCAGTGACAGGGGGCGAAGGAATGAGCAGTTCTTC
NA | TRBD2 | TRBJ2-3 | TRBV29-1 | CSVRGASGRTPDTQYF | TGCAGCGTCAGGGGGGCTAGCGGGAGGACACCGGATACGCAGTATTTT
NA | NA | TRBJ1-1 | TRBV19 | CATRPTEWAEAFF | TGTGCCACCCGCCCGACAGAGTGGGCTGAAGCTTTCTTT
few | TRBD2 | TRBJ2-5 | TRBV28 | CASRPTLAGGQETQYF | TGTGCCAGCAGACCAACACTAGCGGGGGGGCAAGAGACCCAGTACTTC
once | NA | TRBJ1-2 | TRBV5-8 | CASSLVTGSSNYGYTF | TGTGCCAGCAGCTTGGTTACAGGTTCATCTAACTATGGCTACACCTTC
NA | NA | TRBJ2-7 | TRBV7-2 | CASSLDRNEQYF | TGTGCCAGCAGCTTAGACAGGAACGAGCAGTACTTC
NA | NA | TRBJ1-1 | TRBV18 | CASSPGEANTEAFF | TGTGCCAGCTCACCAGGGGAGGCGAACACTGAAGCTTTCTTT
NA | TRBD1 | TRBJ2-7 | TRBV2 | CASSVDRGLSYEQYF | TGTGCCAGCAGCGTTGACAGGGGGCTCTCCTACGAGCAGTACTTC
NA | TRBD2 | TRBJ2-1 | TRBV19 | CASSSHDSGGGNEQFF | TGTGCCAGTAGCTCCCACGATAGCGGGGGCGGAAATGAGCAGTTCTTC
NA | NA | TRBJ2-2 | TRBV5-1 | CASSLDRVTVGELFF | TGCGCCAGCAGCTTGGACAGGGTAACCGTCGGGGAGCTGTTTTTT
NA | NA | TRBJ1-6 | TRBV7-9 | CASSQADSPLHF | TGTGCCAGCAGCCAAGCGGATTCACCCCTCCACTTT
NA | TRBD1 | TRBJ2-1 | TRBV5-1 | CASSLGQGARRNEQFF | TGCGCCAGCAGCTTGGGGCAGGGGGCACGTAGGAATGAGCAGTTCTTC
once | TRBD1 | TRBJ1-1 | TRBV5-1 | CASSFGGTGSNTEAFF | TGCGCCAGCAGCTTCGGGGGGACAGGGTCGAACACTGAAGCTTTCTTT
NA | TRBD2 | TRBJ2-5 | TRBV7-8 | CASSLASGGAVTQYF | TGTGCCAGCAGCTTAGCTAGCGGGGGGGCGGTGACCCAGTACTTC
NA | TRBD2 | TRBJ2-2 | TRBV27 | CASSFGTTNTGELFF | TGTGCCAGCAGTTTTGGGACTACGAACACCGGGGAGCTGTTTTTT
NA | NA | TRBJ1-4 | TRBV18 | CASSPLPLEKLFF | TGTGCCAGCTCACCACTCCCCCTGGAAAAACTGTTTTTT
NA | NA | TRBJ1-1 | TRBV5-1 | CASSLEQVKNTEAFF | TGCGCCAGCAGCTTGGAACAGGTTAAGAACACTGAAGCTTTCTTT
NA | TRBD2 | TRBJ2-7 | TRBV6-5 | CASSYLREGEQYF | TGTGCCAGCAGTTACCTCAGGGAGGGCGAGCAGTACTTC
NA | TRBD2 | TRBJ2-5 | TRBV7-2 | CASSQTRGQETQYF | TGTGCCAGCAGCCAAACGCGGGGGCAAGAGACCCAGTACTTC
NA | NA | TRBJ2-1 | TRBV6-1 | CASTETARGEQFF | TGTGCCAGCACGGAAACCGCTAGAGGTGAGCAGTTCTTC
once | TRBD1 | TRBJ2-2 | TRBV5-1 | CASKQGAADTGELFF | TGCGCCAGCAAACAGGGGGCGGCGGACACCGGGGAGCTGTTTTTT
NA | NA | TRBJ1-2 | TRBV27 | CASRPFGPGYGYTF | TGTGCCAGCAGACCCTTTGGGCCGGGGTATGGCTACACCTTC
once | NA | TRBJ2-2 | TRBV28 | CASSSPRGGNTGELFF | TGTGCCAGCAGTTCCCCCCGGGGAGGAAACACCGGGGAGCTGTTTTTT
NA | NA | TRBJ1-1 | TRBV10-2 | CAQRGSMVREAFF | TGCGCCCAAAGGGGCTCCATGGTTAGGGAAGCTTTCTTT
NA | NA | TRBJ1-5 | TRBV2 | CASKGTYSNQPQHF | TGTGCCAGCAAAGGGACTTATAGCAATCAGCCCCAGCATTTT
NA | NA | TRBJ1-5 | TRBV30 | CAWSMSRNQPQHF | TGTGCCTGGAGTATGTCGCGTAATCAGCCCCAGCATTTT
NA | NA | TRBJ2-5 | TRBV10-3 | CAISTGPRETQYF | TGTGCCATCAGTACAGGCCCCAGGGAGACCCAGTACTTC
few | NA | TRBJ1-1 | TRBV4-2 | CASSQPVRNTEAFF | TGTGCCAGCAGCCAACCCGTGAGGAACACTGAAGCTTTCTTT
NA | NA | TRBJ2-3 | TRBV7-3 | CASSPGTDTQYF | TGTGCCAGCAGCCCGGGCACAGATACGCAGTATTTT
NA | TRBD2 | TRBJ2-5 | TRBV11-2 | CASSLASGRETQYF | TGTGCCAGCAGCTTAGCTAGCGGGAGAGAGACCCAGTACTTC
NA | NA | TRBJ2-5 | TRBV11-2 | CASSSSLAVYQETQYF | TGTGCCAGCAGCTCGTCACTAGCCGTATACCAAGAGACCCAGTACTTC
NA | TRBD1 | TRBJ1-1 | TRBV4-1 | CASSYKQGMNTEAFF | TGCGCCAGCAGCTACAAACAGGGGATGAACACTGAAGCTTTCTTT
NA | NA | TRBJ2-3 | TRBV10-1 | CASSGRASTDTQYF | TGCGCCAGCAGTGGACGAGCGAGCACAGATACGCAGTATTTT
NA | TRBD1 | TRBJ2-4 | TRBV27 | CASRSAPGTGGLTSQDIQYF | TGTGCCAGCAGGTCAGCACCCGGGACAGGGGGCCTCACTAGCCAAGACATTCAGTACTTC
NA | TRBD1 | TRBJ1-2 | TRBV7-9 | CASSHGTEVIGYTF | TGTGCCAGCAGTCACGGGACAGAAGTGATCGGCTACACCTTC
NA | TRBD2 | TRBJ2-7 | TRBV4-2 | CASSQEPPQAGGAYEQYF | TGTGCCAGCAGCCAAGAGCCCCCCCAAGCGGGAGGCGCCTACGAGCAGTACTTC
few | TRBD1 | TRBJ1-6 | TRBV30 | CAWRGDRGNSPLHF | TGTGCCTGGAGAGGGGACAGGGGAAATTCACCCCTCCACTTT